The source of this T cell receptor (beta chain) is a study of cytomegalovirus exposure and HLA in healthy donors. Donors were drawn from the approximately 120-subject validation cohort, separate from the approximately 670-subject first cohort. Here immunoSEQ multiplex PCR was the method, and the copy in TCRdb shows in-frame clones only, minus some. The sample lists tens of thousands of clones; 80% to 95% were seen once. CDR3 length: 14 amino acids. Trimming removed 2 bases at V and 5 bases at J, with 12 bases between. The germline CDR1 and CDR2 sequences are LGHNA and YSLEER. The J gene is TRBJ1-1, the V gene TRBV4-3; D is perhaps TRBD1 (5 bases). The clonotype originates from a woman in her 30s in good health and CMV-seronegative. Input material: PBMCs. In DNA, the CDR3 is TGCGCCAGCAGCCAAACCGGGGCGGGGACTGAAGCTTTCTTT. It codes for CASSQTGAGTEAFF.